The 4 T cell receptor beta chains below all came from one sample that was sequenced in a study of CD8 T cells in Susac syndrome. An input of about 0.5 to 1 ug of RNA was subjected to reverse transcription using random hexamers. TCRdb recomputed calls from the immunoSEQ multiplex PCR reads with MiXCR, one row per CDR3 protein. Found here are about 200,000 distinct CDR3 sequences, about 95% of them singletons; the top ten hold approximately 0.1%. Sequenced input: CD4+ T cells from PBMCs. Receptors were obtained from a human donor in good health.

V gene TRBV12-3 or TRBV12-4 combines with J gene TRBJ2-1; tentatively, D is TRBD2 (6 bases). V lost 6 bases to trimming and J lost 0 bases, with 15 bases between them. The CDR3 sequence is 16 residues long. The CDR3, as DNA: TGTGCCAGCAGCCCCCAGGGACTGAGCTCCTACAATGAGCAGTTCTTC. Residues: CASSPQGLSSYNEQFF.

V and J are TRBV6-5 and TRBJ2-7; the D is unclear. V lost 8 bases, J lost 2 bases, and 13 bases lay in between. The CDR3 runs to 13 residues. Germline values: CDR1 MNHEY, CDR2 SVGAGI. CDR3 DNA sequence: TGTGCCAGCCGGCGTAGTTTAACCTACGAGCAGTACGTC. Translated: CASRRSLTYEQYV.

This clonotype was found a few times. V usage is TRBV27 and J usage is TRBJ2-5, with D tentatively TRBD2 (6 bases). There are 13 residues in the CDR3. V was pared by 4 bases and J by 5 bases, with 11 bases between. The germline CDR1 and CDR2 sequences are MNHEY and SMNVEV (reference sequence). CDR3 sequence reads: CASSSLRGETQYF. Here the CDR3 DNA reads TGTGCCAGCAGTTCCCTCCGGGGGGAGACCCAGTACTTC.

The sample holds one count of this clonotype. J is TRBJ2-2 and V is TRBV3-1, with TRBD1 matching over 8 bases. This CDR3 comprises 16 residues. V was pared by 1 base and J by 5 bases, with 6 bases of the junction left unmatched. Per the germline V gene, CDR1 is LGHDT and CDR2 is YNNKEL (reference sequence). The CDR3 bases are TGTGCCAGCAGCCAAGCTACAGGGGGTAGAACCGGGGAGCTGTTTTTT. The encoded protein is CASSQATGGRTGELFF.